This TCR beta chain was sequenced in a study of T cells in Graves' hyperthyroidism and ophthalmopathy. The wider study: Prior to any treatment, at the point of initial diagnosis, peripheral blood was collected.

Researchers amplified the TCR beta CDR3 regions from RNA transcripts. The HTBI primer set was used in a first-round RT-PCR of the TCR CDR3. Using its own MiXCR run on the multiplex PCR reads, TCRdb lists one record per CDR3 protein. The table shows 540,000 or so distinct CDR3 sequences, with more than 15% occurring only once. The patients, who ranged from 18 to 65 in age, presented with newly diagnosed hyperthyroidism lasting under 2 months. This CDR3 has 12 amino acids. Germline CDR1 and CDR2: KGHDR and SFDVKD. Trimming removed 5 bases from V and 0 bases from J, with 2 bases in between. This clonotype was seen at least ten times.

The sample taken for sequencing was blood. The rearrangement uses TRBV24-1 and TRBJ2-3; D remains ambiguous. This receptor was obtained from a woman in her thirties with Graves' hyperthyroidism. The chain's CDR3 is CATSGSTDTQYF. CDR3 bases: TGTGCCACCAGTGGGAGCACAGATACGCAGTATTTT.